Presented here are 18 T cell receptor beta chains from one specimen sequenced in a study of metastatic and nonmetastatic thyroid tumors. MiXCR reprocessed the PCR reads for TCRdb. The data contain roughly 34,000 clones, around 33% of them singletons. Thyroid surgery took place with no prior treatment in any patient. The sample taken for sequencing was tumor tissue. The origin of the receptors is a female donor with papillary thyroid cancer or a benign thyroid nodule (not recorded which). Some clones in this sample may be carry-over from other donors' samples.

This chain connects TRBV6-1 to TRBJ2-7; 7 nucleotides align to TRBD1. V was pared by 4 bases and J by 2 bases, with 8 bases of the junction left unmatched. The CDR3 consists of 15 residues. The germline V gene has CDR1 MNHNS and CDR2 SASEGT. This CDR3 reads CASSVTGTETYEQYF. The CDR3 DNA follows: TGTGCCAGCAGTGTAACCGGGACAGAAACCTACGAGCAGTACTTC.

The rearrangement links TRBV4-2 to TRBJ2-3; TRBD2 aligns across 14 bases. The V gene end was trimmed by 0 bases and the J gene end by 3 bases; junction bases not matched to a gene: 5. The CDR3 is 18 residues long. Germline V gene lookup returns CDR1 LGHNA and CDR2 YNFKEQ. CDR3 sequence: CASSQDTRTSGGTDTQYF. In nucleotides, the CDR3 is TGTGCCAGCAGCCAAGATACCCGGACTAGCGGGGGGACAGATACGCAGTATTTT.

This clone has a handful of counts. This chain joins TRBV2 and TRBJ2-2; TRBD1 agrees at 8 bases. V was clipped by 7 bases and J by 5 bases; unmatched bases: 6. The germline V gene encodes CDR1 SNHLY and CDR2 FYNNEI. The CDR3 totals 14 residues. This chain's CDR3 is CASKWDRMTGELFF. The CDR3 DNA sequence: TGTGCCAGCAAATGGGACAGGATGACCGGGGAGCTGTTTTTT.

The chain employs TRBV7-9 and TRBJ1-2; D remains ambiguous. The CDR3 extends over 14 amino acids. V shed 5 bases and J shed 4 bases, with 14 bases lying between them. Germline-derived CDR1 and CDR2 are SEHNR and FQNEAQ (reference sequence). In DNA, the CDR3 is TGTGCCAGCAGCGCCGACGGGATGGCCTATGGCTACACCTTC. This encodes CASSADGMAYGYTF.

This sequence joins TRBV18 and TRBJ1-1; 7 bases agree with TRBD1. Germline V gene sequence: CDR1 KGHSH, CDR2 LQKENI. The CDR3 has 13 residues. V dropped 6 bases and J dropped 7; count of bases not matched to a gene: 8. Here the CDR3 DNA reads TGTGCCAGCTCCCCAAGACAGGGATTTGAAGCTTTCTTT. Translated: CASSPRQGFEAFF.

The table lists this clone with a few counts. The chain recombines TRBV2 with TRBJ1-6, with TRBD1 identical over 7 bases. The CDR3 is 13 amino acids. Germline V gene sequence: CDR1 SNHLY, CDR2 FYNNEI. The V segment lost 3 bases and the J segment 12 bases; nucleotides outside the gene matches: 5. The CDR3: CASSDRGLGPLHF. The CDR3 nucleotides read TGTGCCAGCAGTGATAGGGGGCTGGGACCCCTCCACTTT.

This chain links TRBV6-1 with TRBJ2-1, with 7 bases lining up with TRBD1. The V and J ends lost 0 bases and 7 bases, in that order; junction bases with no gene match: 9. The germline CDR1 and CDR2 sequences are MNHNS and SASEGT. The CDR3 spans 16 residues. In nucleotides, the CDR3 is TGTGCCAGCAGTGAAGCAACGATTACAGGGGTGAATGAGCAGTTCTTC. Translation gives CASSEATITGVNEQFF.

This clone was seen once. V gene TRBV11-3 combines with J gene TRBJ2-7; TRBD2 aligns across 12 bases. V gave up 5 bases and J gave up 6 bases; unmatched junction bases: 8. CDR1 is SGHNT, CDR2 YENEEA, per germline. This CDR3 comprises 15 residues. For the CDR3, the DNA is TGTGCCAGCAGCATAACCGGGACTAGCGGGTCCGAGCAGTACTTC. Translating it yields CASSITGTSGSEQYF.

The chain couples TRBV6-5 to TRBJ1-4; D call uncertain. The germline CDR1 and CDR2 sequences are MNHEY and SVGAGI. CDR3 size: 12 residues. V was shortened by 8 bases and J by 5 bases, with 9 bases between the two germline ends. This chain's CDR3 is CASRMGNEKLFF. CDR3 nucleotides: TGTGCCAGCCGGATGGGGAATGAAAAACTGTTTTTT.

The rearrangement links TRBV6-1 to TRBJ1-2, with 12 bases that match TRBD1. The CDR3 is 16 amino acids. The germline CDR1 and CDR2 sequences are MNHNS and SASEGT. J gave up 3 bases and V 10 bases, and 12 bases lay outside the gene matches. CDR3 sequence: CATLGRDRGPHYGYTF. The DNA of the CDR3 is TGTGCCACTCTAGGGCGGGACAGGGGGCCCCACTATGGCTACACCTTC.

The chain employs TRBV7-2 and TRBJ1-2; D may be TRBD1 (6 bases). The V gene lost 2 bases and the J gene lost 4 bases, with 8 bases spanning the gap. CDR1 is SGHTA and CDR2 is FQGNSA in the germline V gene. The CDR3 spans 13 residues. CDR3 DNA sequence: TGTGCCAGCAGCTTATCAGGGGCCTATGGCTACACCTTC. It specifies CASSLSGAYGYTF.

The gene calls are TRBV12-3 or TRBV12-4 and TRBJ2-3; maybe TRBD2 (5 bases). V was pared by 6 bases and J by 4 bases, with 14 bases between. CDR3 length: 14 residues. The CDR3 region has the DNA TGTGCCAGCAGCCCCCCCGCGGGCGCAGATACGCAGTATTTT. Translation gives CASSPPAGADTQYF.

This chain joins TRBV15 and TRBJ2-7; TRBD1 matches 7 bases. Trimming removed 3 bases from V and 0 bases from J; junction bases left unmatched: 2. Germline V gene sequence: CDR1 LNHNV, CDR2 YYDKDF (reference sequence). The CDR3 covers 14 residues. The CDR3 loop reads CATSRDRTSYEQYF. The CDR3 DNA is TGTGCCACCAGCAGGGACAGGACCTCCTACGAGCAGTACTTC.

This chain uses TRBV12-5 with TRBJ1-5, with a possible D match to TRBD1 (5 bases). The germline V gene has CDR1 LGHNT and CDR2 FRNRAP. Deletions cut 0 bases from V and 1 base from J, with 13 bases between. The CDR3 has 17 residues. The CDR3 DNA reads TGTGCTAGTGGTTTGGTACTAGGGGTTACGAGCAATCAGCCCCAGCATTTT. This sequence encodes CASGLVLGVTSNQPQHF.

This clone is large in the sample. The rearrangement uses TRBV6-1 and TRBJ1-2; no reliable D call. V was clipped by 6 bases and J by 8 bases, with 16 bases between them. The length of the CDR3 is 13 residues. From germline, CDR1 is MNHNS and CDR2 SASEGT. CDR3 coding DNA: TGTGCCAGCAGAGCTACTGGGGAAAGGGGCTACACCTTC. Amino acid sequence: CASRATGERGYTF.

This clone was recorded a few times. This chain links TRBV2 with TRBJ1-2; D is unresolved. Germline loops: CDR1 SNHLY, CDR2 FYNNEI. Trimming cost V 4 bases and J 4 bases, with 10 bases left between them. The CDR3 runs 13 residues. The CDR3 protein is CASSAAAVYGYTF. The CDR3 DNA reads TGTGCCAGCAGTGCAGCGGCAGTCTATGGCTACACCTTC.

The V and J genes are TRBV19 and TRBJ1-2; D is uncertain. Per germline, CDR1 LNHDA and CDR2 SQIVND (reference sequence). V lost 1 base and J 8 bases, leaving 20 bases between the germline ends. This CDR3 is built from 16 residues. CDR3 amino acids: CASSIAGRGDFGGYTF. The CDR3 DNA sequence: TGTGCCAGTAGTATAGCGGGCAGAGGAGACTTTGGGGGCTACACCTTC.

The genes are TRBV4-2 and TRBJ1-2; 7 bases align to TRBD1. In germline, CDR1 is LGHNA, CDR2 YNFKEQ. V lost 0 bases and J lost 4; bases outside the gene matches: 5. The CDR3 is 15 residues long. CDR3 sequence reads: CASSQETGPGYGYTF. The CDR3 DNA reads as TGTGCCAGCAGCCAAGAGACAGGGCCGGGCTATGGCTACACCTTC.